A selection of T cell receptor beta chains follows, all from one sample in a study of blood T cell repertoires in COVID-19. This table comes from immunoSEQ multiplex PCR, and its TCRdb copy is limited to in-frame clones, with some not included. The sample carries under 20,000 clones, roughly nine tenths recorded once. Sequenced material: peripheral blood. Source of these receptors: a human donor in a cohort sampled during active COVID-19. Both conserved end residues are part of each CDR3. The D gene is left open where the match is weak. Clone size is stated in some rows and not others, as once, few, many or a class when expanded.

d_call: .; v_call: TRBV27; j_call: TRBJ2-5; clone_size: .; cdr3_nt: TGTGCCAGCAGTTTGGGGACCGGGAGAGCGAGGGAGACCCAGTACTTC; cdr3_aa: CASSLGTGRARETQYF
d_call: TRBD2; v_call: TRBV7-3; j_call: TRBJ2-1; clone_size: .; cdr3_nt: TGTGCCAGCAGCTCCACTAGCGGGTCCAATGAGCAGTTCTTC; cdr3_aa: CASSSTSGSNEQFF
d_call: .; v_call: TRBV18; j_call: TRBJ2-1; clone_size: once; cdr3_nt: TGTGCCAGCTCACGAGGGCAGAACAATGAGCAGTTCTTC; cdr3_aa: CASSRGQNNEQFF
d_call: .; v_call: TRBV2; j_call: TRBJ1-2; clone_size: .; cdr3_nt: TGTGCCAGCAGTGAGGGGGCGGGCTATGGCTACACCTTC; cdr3_aa: CASSEGAGYGYTF
d_call: TRBD2; v_call: TRBV5-1; j_call: TRBJ2-7; clone_size: .; cdr3_nt: TGCGCCAGCAGCGCTACGCCAGCGGGAGTTTCCTACGAGCAGTACTTC; cdr3_aa: CASSATPAGVSYEQYF
d_call: .; v_call: TRBV15; j_call: TRBJ1-3; clone_size: .; cdr3_nt: TGTGCCACCAGCAGAGAGGTCGGGGGGCTCCAGGACACCATATATTTT; cdr3_aa: CATSREVGGLQDTIYF
d_call: TRBD1; v_call: TRBV5-1; j_call: TRBJ1-4; clone_size: .; cdr3_nt: TGCGCCAGCAGCCCGGGACAGGTTAATGAAAAACTGTTTTTT; cdr3_aa: CASSPGQVNEKLFF
d_call: .; v_call: TRBV3-1/TRBV3-2; j_call: TRBJ1-1; clone_size: .; cdr3_nt: TGTGCCAGCAGCCCGACACTGGGTGGGAACACTGAAGCTTTCTTT; cdr3_aa: CASSPTLGGNTEAFF
d_call: .; v_call: TRBV11-3; j_call: TRBJ2-3; clone_size: .; cdr3_nt: TGTGCCAGCAGCTTAACTGGAGTCCTATTCGGCACAGATACGCAGTATTTT; cdr3_aa: CASSLTGVLFGTDTQYF
d_call: .; v_call: TRBV5-1; j_call: TRBJ1-3; clone_size: .; cdr3_nt: TGCGCCAGCAGCTTGGCTGGCGGGACCGGAAACACCATATATTTT; cdr3_aa: CASSLAGGTGNTIYF